Listed here are 29 T cell receptor beta chains from one sample, sequenced in a study of cytomegalovirus exposure and HLA in healthy donors. Amplification used 60 Vbeta primers and 13 Jbeta primers. The method was immunoSEQ multiplex PCR; TCRdb's version includes in-frame clones alone and lacks a portion of them. The table has approximately 100,000 clones, approximately 82% seen once; the top ten hold 2% to 2.5%. The sequenced sample consisted of PBMCs. These receptors were taken from a man aged 35 to 55 in good health and CMV-seronegative.

The chain carries TRBV6-6 and TRBJ2-7, with 10 bases aligning to TRBD1. Germline trimming cut 2 bases from V and 4 bases from J; bases unmatched to any gene: 8. The CDR3 totals 16 residues. CDR1 MNHNY and CDR2 SVGAGI come from the germline V gene (reference sequence). The DNA for the CDR3 is TGTGCCAGCAGTTACACTGACAGGGGGCAGGAGTACGAGCAGTACTTC. The encoded protein is CASSYTDRGQEYEQYF.

The gene calls are TRBV5-5 and TRBJ1-2, with 7 bases lining up with TRBD1. Trimming cost V 3 bases and J 4 bases; bases outside gene matches: 9. CDR3 length: 15 residues. CDR1 and CDR2 (germline): SGHKS, YYEKEE (reference sequence). The CDR3 loop reads CASSSRQGLGYGYTF. The CDR3 DNA reads TGTGCCAGCAGCTCCCGACAGGGACTAGGCTATGGCTACACCTTC.

The chain combines TRBV6-5 with TRBJ2-7; possible D gene TRBD1, 5 bases. The ends were cut back, 2 bases at V and 2 bases at J, with 13 bases in the middle. CDR3 size: 15 residues. Germline values: CDR1 MNHEY, CDR2 SVGAGI. As DNA, the CDR3 is TGTGCCAGCAGTTACCGGCTGACAGAGACCTACGAGCAGTACTTC. Protein: CASSYRLTETYEQYF.

This clone has just a few counts. V usage is TRBV19 and J usage is TRBJ1-6; D is uncertain. CDR3 size: 12 residues. The V end was cut by 3 bases, the J end by 6 bases, with 3 bases between. Germline CDR1 is LNHDA and CDR2 is SQIVND (reference sequence). CDR3: CASSILNSPLHF. The CDR3 bases are TGTGCCAGTAGTATCCTTAATTCACCCCTCCACTTT.

The chain recombines TRBV7-9 with TRBJ1-6, with D uncertain. Trimming pared 1 base from V and 6 bases from J, leaving 7 bases between. Germline loops: CDR1 SEHNR, CDR2 FQNEAQ (reference sequence). CDR3 length: 14 amino acids. The CDR3 DNA follows: TGTGCCAGCAGCTTAGAACGGTTTAATTCACCCCTCCACTTT. Translating it yields CASSLERFNSPLHF.

This clone has a handful of counts. This chain uses TRBV5-1 with TRBJ2-5; TRBD1 is a possible D gene (5 bases). CDR1 is SGHRS and CDR2 is YFSETQ in the germline V gene. The CDR3 sequence is 13 residues long. V lost 5 bases, J lost 1 base, and 9 bases lay in between. CDR3: CASSSRVQETQYF. The CDR3 DNA follows: TGCGCCAGCAGTTCCAGGGTCCAAGAGACCCAGTACTTC. Variable domain in full (rest from reference TRBV5-1 and TRBJ2-5): KAGVTQTPRYLIKTRGQQVTLSCSPISGHRSVSWYQQTPGQGLQFLFEYFSETQRNKGNFPGRFSGRQFSNSRSEMNVSTLELGDSALYLCASSSRVQETQYFGPGTRLLVL.

The gene calls are TRBV5-1 and TRBJ1-1; tentatively, D is TRBD1 (5 bases). The V gene's germline CDR1 is SGHRS and CDR2 YFSETQ. The CDR3 contains 15 residues. V was trimmed by 4 bases and J by 5 bases, leaving 18 bases between them. As DNA, the CDR3 is TGCGCCAGCAGCAACCAGGGAGGGATTACGACTGAAGCTTTCTTT. Protein sequence: CASSNQGGITTEAFF.

The chain is built from TRBV11-2 and TRBJ1-2; D remains ambiguous. This CDR3 contains 12 residues. Germline CDR1 and CDR2: SGHAT and FQNNGV. With 5 bases removed from V and 4 bases from J, the gap between germline ends came to 8 bases. The CDR3 is CASSEELYGYTF. In DNA form, the CDR3 reads TGTGCCAGCAGCGAGGAGCTCTATGGCTACACCTTC.

V usage is TRBV5-4 and J usage is TRBJ2-5; 8 nucleotides line up with TRBD2. V lost 4 bases and J lost 2; bases outside the gene matches: 7. The CDR3 is 15 amino acids. The germline CDR1 and CDR2 sequences are SGHNT and YYREEE (reference sequence). In DNA form, the CDR3 reads TGTGCCAGCAGCCCCACGGGGGGGGGTCAAGAGACCCAGTACTTC. This gives the protein CASSPTGGGQETQYF.

The chain combines TRBV5-1 with TRBJ1-6; D uncertain. V was shortened by 0 bases and J by 7 bases, with 11 bases between the two germline ends. The CDR3 has 15 residues. The germline V gene encodes CDR1 SGHRS and CDR2 YFSETQ. The CDR3, as DNA: TGCGCCAGCAGCTTGGAGAGGGTCGGGAATTCACCCCTCCACTTT. Amino acids: CASSLERVGNSPLHF.

With respect to this clone: One end of the junction does not line up with germline, which may come from a read error. The CDR3 protein is CASSAISRRVERGTKAFF. The CDR3 bases are TGTGCCAGCAGTGCTATCTCTCGGAGGGTTGAGAGAGGCACTAAAGCTTTCTTT. The genes are TRBV6-1 and TRBJ1-1; no firm D call. This CDR3 comprises 18 residues. The germline CDR1 and CDR2 sequences are MNHNS and SASEGT.

This clone was recorded once. This chain connects TRBV5-4 to TRBJ2-3; D remains ambiguous. This CDR3 is 14 amino acids long. Deletions cut 0 bases from V and 5 bases from J, with 10 bases between. Germline values: CDR1 SGHNT, CDR2 YYREEE (reference sequence). CDR3: CASSLVAVKDTQYF. The CDR3 DNA is TGTGCCAGCAGCTTGGTTGCAGTTAAAGATACGCAGTATTTT.

This clone was seen a few times. The chain combines TRBV5-1 with TRBJ2-3; 10 nucleotides align to TRBD2. V was pared by 4 bases and J by 3 bases, with 5 bases of the junction left unmatched. This CDR3 has 15 residues. CDR1 is SGHRS and CDR2 is YFSETQ in the germline V gene. The CDR3 loop is CASSPAGGPTDTQYF. The CDR3 coding sequence is TGCGCCAGCAGCCCAGCGGGGGGGCCAACAGATACGCAGTATTTT.

This chain uses TRBV9 with TRBJ1-1; tentative D call: TRBD1 (5 bases). The CDR3 consists of 14 residues. Germline CDR1 SGDLS, CDR2 YYNGEE. Trimming stripped 0 bases from V and 3 bases from J, with 9 bases between. DNA of the CDR3: TGTGCCAGCAGCGTAGAGGGCAGGGACACTGAAGCTTTCTTT. Its protein product is CASSVEGRDTEAFF.

The chain couples TRBV9 to TRBJ1-6, with D perhaps TRBD1 (6 bases). Trimming pared 2 bases from V and 11 bases from J, leaving 14 bases between. From germline, CDR1 is SGDLS and CDR2 YYNGEE. CDR3 length: 14 amino acids. In DNA form, the CDR3 reads TGTGCCAGCAGCGTGGGGACACAGGGAGCACCCCTCCACTTT. Translation gives CASSVGTQGAPLHF.

The chain combines TRBV4-1 with TRBJ2-7; D is unresolved. The V gene's germline CDR1 is MGHRA and CDR2 YSYEKL. V was trimmed by 0 bases and J by 7 bases, leaving 7 bases between them. The length of the CDR3 is 12 residues. The CDR3: CASSQDLREQYF. CDR3 sequence (DNA): TGCGCCAGCAGCCAAGATCTGAGGGAGCAGTACTTC.

V is TRBV6-6 and J is TRBJ1-4; perhaps TRBD1 as D (6 bases). V was cut by 7 bases and J by 6 bases, with 12 bases left in between. The CDR3 loop spans 13 amino acids. Germline CDR1 and CDR2: MNHNY and SVGAGI (reference sequence). CDR3 protein: CASTYREHEKLFF. The CDR3 region has the DNA TGTGCCAGCACATACAGGGAGCATGAAAAACTGTTTTTT.

This clone was seen more than once but under ten times. V gene TRBV12-5 combines with J gene TRBJ1-1; the match to TRBD1 covers 9 bases. The CDR3 totals 15 residues. With 0 bases clipped from V and 3 bases from J, the junction kept 2 bases outside the gene matches. The germline V gene encodes CDR1 LGHNT and CDR2 FRNRAP. In DNA, the CDR3 is TGTGCTAGTGGTTTGGTTACAGGGGGCTACACTGAAGCTTTCTTT. Encoded protein: CASGLVTGGYTEAFF.

Worth noting for this clone: The identical CDR3 is also encoded by other nucleotide sequences in the sample. The chain links TRBV7-2 to TRBJ2-7, with TRBD2 matching over 8 bases. The V gene end was trimmed by 5 bases and the J gene end by 7 bases; junction bases not matched to a gene: 7. The CDR3 has 13 amino acids. Germline V CDR1 and CDR2: SGHTA, FQGNSA. The CDR3 sequence: CASSERASGEQYF. As DNA, the CDR3 is TGTGCCAGCAGCGAGAGGGCTAGCGGGGAGCAGTACTTC.

The chain employs TRBV5-4 and TRBJ2-5, with 10 bases aligning to TRBD2. The CDR3 is made up of 16 amino acids. J was trimmed by 5 bases and V by 4 bases; bases with no gene match: 11. The germline V gene encodes CDR1 SGHNT and CDR2 YYREEE (reference sequence). The chain's CDR3 is CASSIPAGGRRETQYF. The CDR3 DNA reads TGTGCCAGCAGCATTCCAGCGGGGGGGCGACGGGAGACCCAGTACTTC.

This chain uses TRBV10-3 with TRBJ2-5, with TRBD2 identical over 10 bases. CDR1 ENHRY and CDR2 SYGVKD come from the germline V gene. This CDR3 has 16 residues. After removal of 2 bases from V and 4 bases from J, the junction contained 7 bases not matched to a gene. CDR3 bases: TGTGCCATCAGTGAGACCTCCCGACTAGCGGGAGAGACCCAGTACTTC. Its translation: CAISETSRLAGETQYF.

This sequence joins TRBV5-4 and TRBJ1-2; D not resolved. The CDR3 extends over 17 amino acids. Germline assignment: CDR1 SGHNT and CDR2 YYREEE (reference sequence). Trimming left V 4 bases short and J 8 bases short, with 27 bases between. CDR3 bases: TGTGCCAGCAGCCCGACTCAAAGGTCCGCGTCCCACTTGGGCTACACCTTC. It translates to CASSPTQRSASHLGYTF.

The V call is TRBV9, the J call TRBJ2-2; TRBD2 is a possible D gene (7 bases). In germline, CDR1 is SGDLS, CDR2 YYNGEE. The CDR3 extends over 16 amino acids. V lost 2 bases and J lost 0, with 11 bases in between. The CDR3 nucleotides are TGTGCCAGCAGCGTGGGGGGGCCCCCGAACACCGGGGAGCTGTTTTTT. As protein: CASSVGGPPNTGELFF.

This chain connects TRBV14 to TRBJ1-2; D gene uncertain. The V and J ends lost 0 bases and 8 bases respectively, with 7 bases between them. CDR3 length: 12 residues. CDR1 is SGHDN and CDR2 is FVKESK in the germline V gene. DNA for the CDR3: TGTGCCAGCAGCCAAGATACGCGGGGCTACACCTTC. Encoded protein: CASSQDTRGYTF.

The J gene is TRBJ2-2, the V gene TRBV6-1; 7 nucleotides agree with TRBD1. CDR1 MNHNS and CDR2 SASEGT come from the germline V gene. The CDR3 sequence is 14 residues long. V was clipped by 6 bases and J by 3 bases; unmatched bases: 4. The CDR3 here is CASRVDRDTGELFF. CDR3 nucleotides: TGTGCCAGCAGGGTAGACAGGGACACCGGGGAGCTGTTTTTT.

The genes are TRBV7-9 and TRBJ1-1; D may be TRBD1 (5 bases). Germline CDR1 SEHNR, CDR2 FQNEAQ (reference sequence). The germline V and J ends were trimmed by 5 bases and 0 bases, with 13 bases remaining between them. The CDR3 runs to 15 residues. The CDR3 sequence: CASSPGHYMNTEAFF. The DNA of the CDR3 is TGTGCCAGCAGCCCCGGACACTACATGAACACTGAAGCTTTCTTT. Variable domain in full (rest from reference TRBV7-9 and TRBJ1-1): DTGVSQNPRHKITKRGQNVTFRCDPISEHNRLYWYRQTLGQGPEFLTYFQNEAQLEKSRLLSDRFSAERPKGSFSTLEIQRTEQGDSAMYLCASSPGHYMNTEAFFGQGTRLTVV.

V is TRBV27 and J is TRBJ2-6, with D uncertain. V was shortened by 6 bases and J by 0 bases, with 9 bases between the two germline ends. Germline-derived CDR1 and CDR2 are MNHEY and SMNVEV (reference sequence). The CDR3 has 15 amino acids. CDR3 residues: CASRPPGSGANVLTF. CDR3 nucleotides: TGTGCCAGCAGACCCCCGGGCTCTGGGGCCAACGTCCTGACTTTC.

This clone was observed a few times. This chain links TRBV5-4 with TRBJ1-6, with D possibly being TRBD1 (6 bases). The CDR3 loop spans 14 amino acids. V lost 0 bases and J 5 bases, leaving 6 bases between the germline ends. Germline loops: CDR1 SGHNT, CDR2 YYREEE (reference sequence). The DNA of the CDR3 is TGTGCCAGCAGCTTGGACAGGGATAATTCACCCCTCCACTTT. Its protein is CASSLDRDNSPLHF.

In the case of this clone: Within the sample, other DNA sequences also encode this same CDR3. The CDR3 nucleotides read TGTGCCAGCAGTCTAAGGCCGGGAAATCAGCCCCAGCATTTT. It translates to CASSLRPGNQPQHF. The chain couples TRBV27 to TRBJ1-5; D call uncertain. The V and J ends lost 5 bases and 4 bases respectively, with 12 bases between them. Germline-derived CDR1 and CDR2 are MNHEY and SMNVEV (reference sequence). The CDR3 loop spans 14 amino acids.